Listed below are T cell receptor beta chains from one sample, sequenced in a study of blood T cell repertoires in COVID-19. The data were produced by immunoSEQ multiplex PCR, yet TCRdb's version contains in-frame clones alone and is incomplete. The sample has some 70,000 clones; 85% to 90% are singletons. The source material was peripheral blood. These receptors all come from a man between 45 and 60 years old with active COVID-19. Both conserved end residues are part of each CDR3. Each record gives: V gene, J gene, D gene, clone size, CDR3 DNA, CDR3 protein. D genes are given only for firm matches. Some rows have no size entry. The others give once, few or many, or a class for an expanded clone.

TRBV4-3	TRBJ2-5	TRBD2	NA	TGCGCCAGCAGCCAAGATGCGGCTAGCGGTGCGGAGACCCAGTACTTC	CASSQDAASGAETQYF
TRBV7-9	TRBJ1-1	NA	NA	TGTGCCAGCAGCTTAGAGTTCAGGAACACTGAAGCTTTCTTT	CASSLEFRNTEAFF
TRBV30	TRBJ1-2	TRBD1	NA	TGTGCCTGGAGGTACAGGGGGCTAGGGAGGTATGGCTACACCTTC	CAWRYRGLGRYGYTF
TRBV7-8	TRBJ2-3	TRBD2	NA	TGTGCCAGCAGGCGCGGGGGGTTTGGCACAGATACGCAGTATTTT	CASRRGGFGTDTQYF
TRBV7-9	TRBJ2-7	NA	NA	TGTGCCAGCCGCCCGACAGGCACCTACGAGCAGTACTTC	CASRPTGTYEQYF
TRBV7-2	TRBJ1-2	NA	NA	TGTGCCAGCAGCTTAGGGGGCCTCGGTGGCTACACCTTC	CASSLGGLGGYTF
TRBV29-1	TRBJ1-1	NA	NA	TGCAGCGTTGAGTCTCAGATGAACACTGAAGCTTTCTTT	CSVESQMNTEAFF
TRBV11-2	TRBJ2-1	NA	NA	TGTGCCAGCAGCTTATCAGGTATGGGCAATGAGCAGTTCTTC	CASSLSGMGNEQFF
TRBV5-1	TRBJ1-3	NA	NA	TGCGCCAGCAGCTTGAAAACGGGAGGGAGGAGAGGAAACACCATATATTTT	CASSLKTGGRRGNTIYF
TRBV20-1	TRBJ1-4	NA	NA	TGCAGTGCTAGTGATCCAGGGAAGGAGGAAAAACTGTTTTTT	CSASDPGKEEKLFF
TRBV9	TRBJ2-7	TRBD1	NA	TGTGCCAGCAGCAAAGGGACAGACTACGAGCAGTACTTC	CASSKGTDYEQYF
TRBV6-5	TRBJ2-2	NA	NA	TGTGCCAGCAGAACGACAGTCAACACCGGGGAGCTGTTTTTT	CASRTTVNTGELFF
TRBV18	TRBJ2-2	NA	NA	TGTGCCAGCTCACCAGTCACAGGGAACACCGGGGAGCTGTTTTTT	CASSPVTGNTGELFF
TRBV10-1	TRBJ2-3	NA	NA	TGCGCCAGCAGTGACGGTAGCACAGATACGCAGTATTTT	CASSDGSTDTQYF
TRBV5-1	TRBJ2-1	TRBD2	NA	TGCGCCAGCAGCCCTACCGGGACTAGCGGGCCCAATGAGCAGTTCTTC	CASSPTGTSGPNEQFF
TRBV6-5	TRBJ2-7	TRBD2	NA	TGTGCCAGCAGCCCGGGGGGGGGCTACGAGCAGTACTTC	CASSPGGGYEQYF
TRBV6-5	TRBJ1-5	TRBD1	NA	TGTGCCAGCAGGGAGACAGGGTTAAATCAGCCCCAGCATTTT	CASRETGLNQPQHF
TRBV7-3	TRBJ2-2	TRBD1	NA	TGTGCCAGCAGCTTGCCGGGACAGGGGGGCACCGGGGAGCTGTTTTTT	CASSLPGQGGTGELFF
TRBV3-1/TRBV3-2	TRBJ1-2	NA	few	TGTGCCAGCAGCCAACCTACAGGGACTAACTATGGCTACACCTTC	CASSQPTGTNYGYTF
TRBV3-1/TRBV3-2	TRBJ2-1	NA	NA	TGTGCCAGCAGCCAAGAAAGGTGGAGCTCCTACAATGAGCAGTTCTTC	CASSQERWSSYNEQFF
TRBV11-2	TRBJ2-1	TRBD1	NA	TGTGCCAGCACCCCCGGGACAGGGCCCTACAATGAGCAGTTCTTC	CASTPGTGPYNEQFF
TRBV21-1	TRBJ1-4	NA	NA	TGTGCCAGCAGCACCCCAAATATCGGACAGAACGTTGCAACTAATGAAAAACTGTTTTTT	CASSTPNIGQNVATNEKLFF
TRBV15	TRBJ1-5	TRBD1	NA	TGTGCCACCAGGGGGGACAGGGGAATTCAGTGGAGCAATCAGCCCCAGCATTTT	CATRGDRGIQWSNQPQHF
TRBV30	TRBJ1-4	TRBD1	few	TGTGCCTGGAGTGGGGAGACAGGGGGAGACGAAAAACTGTTTTTT	CAWSGETGGDEKLFF